This T cell receptor (beta chain) was profiled in a study of T-cell reconstitution after alpha-beta-depleted transplantation in children. Study results and caveats: Counts and diversity of T cells one year after transplant came mostly from newly produced T cells. High day-60 TCRbeta diversity in some patients came from surviving recipient T cells and thymic progenitors. Reportedly, roughly two months post-transplant, alpha-beta T cells arose from several hundred expanded graft clones.

This sample's TCRbeta library carried unique molecular identifier barcodes. TCRdb passed the PCR reads through MiXCR, listing each CDR3 protein once. The table includes about 300,000 distinct CDR3 sequences, 10% detected once. The CDR3 is made up of 14 amino acids. Germline lookup yields CDR1 MNHNS and CDR2 SASEGT. The V end lost 7 bases, the J end lost 8 bases, and 20 bases lay between the germline ends. In its sample, this clonotype was seen many times. Antigen: not known. The TCR sequence derives from a boy under two years old with acute myeloid leukemia, due to receive a stem cell transplant. The chain joins TRBV6-1 to TRBJ1-1; the D is unclear. The sample was PBMCs, taken before TCRalphabeta/CD19-depleted stem cell transplant. The CDR3 region has the DNA TGTGCCAGCACAGACGGGAGCCACCGGCTGGAAGCTTTCTTT. This gives the protein CASTDGSHRLEAFF.